The entry below gives a single T cell receptor beta chain sequence along with its context. It lacks a known antigen. Per-nucleotide qualities are absent, and no much larger clonotype sits a single base away. The entry originates in a study of control samples from healthy donors and cancer patients (TCRdb year 2020). The protocol used for the library was the immunoSEQ multiplex PCR assay. The table was pulled from immuneACCESS by TCRdb, which kept in-frame rearrangements only. Such tables lose some clones; where checked, under half of the loss comes from unresolved V genes, and the rest has no known cause. This sample has roughly 59,000 clones in its table, and 92% of those were observed once. The ten largest clonotypes hold about 1.8% of the sample. The germline V gene gives CDR1 as SGHVS and CDR2 as FNYEAQ. A distance of 9 bases separates the germline ends of V and J, which lose 3 bases and 1 base respectively. Including cysteine and phenylalanine, the CDR3 has 14 amino acids. Just the 42-base CDR3 DNA is kept, in frame starting at base 1.

Sample: PBMCs. The chain is made from TRBV7-6 and TRBJ1-1; no D gene can be assigned with confidence. This TCR derives from a man between 35 and 55 years old with colorectal cancer. CDR3 reads: CASSLGLGNTEAFF. The DNA reads TGTGCCAGCAGCTTGGGCCTCGGGAACACTGAAGCTTTCTTT.